This entry concerns a single T cell receptor beta chain. This specimen belongs to a study of blood T cell repertoires in COVID-19. For the study at large: Sites in the United States, Italy and Spain provided acute and convalescent COVID-19 samples. The cDNA or gDNA used as material had been derived from T cells, B-cell-depleted T cells, or PBMCs.

Original analysis: Quantification of nucleated cells was approximated via reference gene primer amplification. Profiled with immunoSEQ multiplex PCR; TCRdb holds only in-frame clones, not every one. V, J and clone size are taken as reported in that table, and D and trimming were inferred from the DNA itself. The sample yields hundreds of thousands of clones, around nine tenths seen once. Sequencing was done on a sample of peripheral blood. The clonotype comes from a woman in her 40s who had recovered from COVID-19.

CDR3 protein: CASSSGSQASYTF. The DNA for the CDR3 is TGTGCCAGCTCGTCAGGGTCCCAGGCGAGCTACACCTTC. The rearrangement joins TRBV18 to TRBJ1-2; D perhaps matches TRBD1 (5 bases). V lost 6 bases and J lost 9, with 17 bases in between. The CDR3 is 13 amino acids. From germline, CDR1 is KGHSH and CDR2 LQKENI.